This passage covers 13 T cell receptor beta chains from one sample sequenced in a study of blood T cell repertoires in COVID-19. Repertoires were generated with immunoSEQ multiplex PCR, while TCRdb's copy carries only in-frame clones and drops some. The sample records approximately 220,000 clones, around 90% being singletons. The sequenced material came from PBMCs or T cells enriched from blood (not recorded which). The origin of the receptors is a man between 25 and 39 years old who had been exposed to COVID-19.

J is TRBJ2-7 and V is TRBV6-2 or TRBV6-3, with unresolved D. The V and J ends lost 0 bases and 3 bases respectively, with 6 bases between them. The CDR3 has 13 residues. CDR1 is MNHEY and CDR2 is SVGEGT in the germline V gene. CDR3 in amino acids: CASSYSIYYEQYF. CDR3 coding DNA: TGTGCCAGCAGTTACTCTATATACTACGAGCAGTACTTC.

This sequence joins TRBV5-6 and TRBJ1-5, with D perhaps TRBD1 (6 bases). V lost 4 bases and J lost 4, with 15 bases in between. CDR3 length: 15 amino acids. The germline gives CDR1 SGHDT, CDR2 YYEEEE. This CDR3 reads CASSVSPRGNQPQHF. The CDR3 nucleotides are TGTGCCAGCAGCGTAAGTCCAAGGGGGAATCAGCCCCAGCATTTT.

This clone was recorded only once. The chain is built from TRBV7-8 and TRBJ1-1; D is possibly TRBD1 (6 bases). CDR3 length equals 16 residues. Germline values: CDR1 SGHVS, CDR2 FQNEAQ. V shed 2 bases and J shed 3 bases, with 16 bases lying between them. The CDR3 region is CASSLRGGQVDTEAFF. The CDR3, as DNA: TGTGCCAGCAGCTTAAGGGGGGGGCAGGTGGACACTGAAGCTTTCTTT.

This clone was recorded only once. V usage is TRBV25-1 and J usage is TRBJ1-6; D uncertain. CDR1 is MGHDK and CDR2 is SYGVNS in the germline V gene. The CDR3 loop spans 16 amino acids. V was shortened by 1 base and J by 10 bases, with 17 bases between the two germline ends. Here the CDR3 DNA reads TGTGCCAGCAGTGAATCGTTCGGCTCCGTCGGGTCACCCCTCCACTTT. Protein product: CASSESFGSVGSPLHF. The variable domain in full, completed from reference TRBV25-1 and TRBJ1-6, reads EADIYQTPRYLVIGTGKKITLECSQTMGHDKMYWYQQDPGMELHLIHYSYGVNSTEKGDLSSESTVSRIRTEHFPLTLESARPSHTSQYLCASSESFGSVGSPLHFGNGTRLTVT.

The CDR3, as DNA: TGTGCCAGTAGTATAGGGGTAGCGGGGGACACCGGGGAGCTGTTTTTT. Protein sequence: CASSIGVAGDTGELFF. The rearrangement links TRBV19 to TRBJ2-2, with 9 nucleotides matching TRBD2. After removal of 1 base from V and 3 bases from J, the junction contained 3 bases not matched to a gene. CDR1 and CDR2 from the germline V gene are LNHDA and SQIVND (reference sequence). The CDR3 extends over 16 amino acids.

This clone was detected only once. The rearrangement links TRBV19 to TRBJ1-5; 7 positions agree with TRBD1. This CDR3 is 14 amino acids long. The germline gives CDR1 LNHDA, CDR2 SQIVND (reference sequence). The trim removed 3 bases at V and 7 bases at J, leaving 6 bases unmatched. The CDR3 is CASSMGQQGQPQHF. CDR3 in DNA: TGTGCCAGTAGTATGGGACAGCAGGGGCAGCCCCAGCATTTT.

CDR3 DNA: TGTGCCAGCAGCTTGGTCGGGCCGACCTGGCCAGGGACCTACGAGCAGTACTTC. Translating gives CASSLVGPTWPGTYEQYF. The rearrangement uses TRBV5-6 and TRBJ2-7; D is possibly TRBD1 (5 bases). Germline V CDR1 and CDR2: SGHDT, YYEEEE. V was shortened by 0 bases and J by 2 bases, with 21 bases between the two germline ends. The CDR3 extends over 18 amino acids.

CDR3 sequence: CASSVVGRSRRDYTF. DNA of the CDR3: TGTGCCAGCAGCGTAGTAGGCAGGTCACGGCGCGACTACACCTTC. The rearrangement links TRBV9 to TRBJ1-2, with D unclear. This CDR3 has 15 residues. V was shortened by 0 bases and J by 10 bases, with 19 bases between the two germline ends. Germline V CDR1 and CDR2: SGDLS, YYNGEE.

The V and J genes are TRBV15 and TRBJ1-1; D unresolved. The CDR3 consists of 16 residues. Germline V CDR1 and CDR2: LNHNV, YYDKDF (reference sequence). V lost 0 bases to trimming and J lost 1 base, with 12 bases between them. The CDR3: CATSRDLARANTEAFF. For the CDR3, the DNA is TGTGCCACCAGCAGAGATTTAGCCAGAGCGAACACTGAAGCTTTCTTT.

This clone was seen a single time. This chain connects TRBV5-1 to TRBJ1-2; D not resolved. The CDR3 has 13 residues. The germline gives CDR1 SGHRS, CDR2 YFSETQ. V lost 5 bases and J 5 bases, leaving 13 bases between the germline ends. The CDR3 spells CASRTRTGYGYTF. For the CDR3, the DNA is TGCGCCAGCAGGACACGGACTGGTTATGGCTACACCTTC.

The rearrangement joins TRBV7-6 to TRBJ2-2; 7 nucleotides agree with TRBD2. With 3 bases clipped from V and 0 bases from J, the junction kept 7 bases outside the gene matches. There are 17 residues in the CDR3. Germline assignment: CDR1 SGHVS and CDR2 FNYEAQ. The CDR3 region has the DNA TGTGCCAGCAGCTTCTTATCCGGACTAGCGAACACCGGGGAGCTGTTTTTT. It is translated as CASSFLSGLANTGELFF. Based on the CDR3 plus reference TRBV7-6 and TRBJ2-2, the full variable domain is GAGVSQSPRYKVTKRGQDVALRCDPISGHVSLYWYRQALGQGPEFLTYFNYEAQQDKSGLPNDRFSAERPEGSISTLTIQRTEQRDSAMYRCASSFLSGLANTGELFFGEGSRLTVL.

The genes are TRBV12-3 or TRBV12-4 and TRBJ1-5, with 8 bases that match TRBD1. Germline trimming cut 6 bases from V and 7 bases from J; bases unmatched to any gene: 5. This CDR3 contains 13 residues. The CDR3 DNA reads TGTGCCAGCAGAGACAGGGGTGTGCAGCCCCAGCATTTT. It encodes CASRDRGVQPQHF.

The chain links TRBV7-9 to TRBJ2-7, with D perhaps TRBD2 (6 bases). Trimming shortened V by 2 bases and J by 4 bases, and 12 bases separated the two germline ends. The germline V gene has CDR1 SEHNR and CDR2 FQNEAQ (reference sequence). This CDR3 is 14 amino acids long. The CDR3 DNA is TGTGCCAGCAGCTTAACTAGCTCGGCATACGAGCAGTACTTC. Its translation: CASSLTSSAYEQYF.